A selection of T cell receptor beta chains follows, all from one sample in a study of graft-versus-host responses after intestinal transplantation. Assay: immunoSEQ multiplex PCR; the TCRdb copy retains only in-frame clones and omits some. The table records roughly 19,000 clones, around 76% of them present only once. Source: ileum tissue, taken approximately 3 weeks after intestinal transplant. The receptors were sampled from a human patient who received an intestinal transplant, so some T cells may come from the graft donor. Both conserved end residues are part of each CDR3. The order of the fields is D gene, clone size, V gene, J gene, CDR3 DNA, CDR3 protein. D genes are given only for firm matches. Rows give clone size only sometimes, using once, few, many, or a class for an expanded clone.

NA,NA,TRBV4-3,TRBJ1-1,TGCGCCAGCAGCCAAGATTACGGAGGCACTGAAGCTTTCTTT,CASSQDYGGTEAFF
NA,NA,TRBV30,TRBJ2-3,TGTGCCTGGAGTTCTTGGAGCGGGACATACCCCTCCACAGATACGCAGTATTTT,CAWSSWSGTYPSTDTQYF
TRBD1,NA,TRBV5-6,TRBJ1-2,TGTGCCAGCAGCTGGTACGACAGGGATGGCTACACCTTC,CASSWYDRDGYTF
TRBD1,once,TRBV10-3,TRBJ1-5,TGTGCCATCGGGTCCCGTCTCGGGACAGGGAAGGTAGCCCAGCATTTT,CAIGSRLGTGKVAQHF
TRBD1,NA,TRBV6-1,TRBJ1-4,TGTGCCAGCAGTGAAGCGGGGACAGGGCCTGAAAAACTGTTTTTT,CASSEAGTGPEKLFF
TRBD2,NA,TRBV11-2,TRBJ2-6,TGTGCCAGCAGCCTAAGGACTAGCGGGACTGGGGCCAACGTCCTGACTTTC,CASSLRTSGTGANVLTF
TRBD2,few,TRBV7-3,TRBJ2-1,TGTGCCAGCAGCTTAGGGGTAGCGGGGGGCAATGAGCAGTTCTTC,CASSLGVAGGNEQFF
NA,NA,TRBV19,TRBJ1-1,TGTGCCAGTAGTCCAATCCACGGGGGGAGAAACACTGAAGCTTTCTTT,CASSPIHGGRNTEAFF
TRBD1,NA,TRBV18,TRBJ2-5,TGTGCCAGCTCACCATTCCGCGGGGTGCAGGGGGCCGGAGAGACCCAGTACTTC,CASSPFRGVQGAGETQYF
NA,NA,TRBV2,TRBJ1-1,TGTGCCAGCACTTTATGGCCCGGGGTCGTTGAAGCTTTCTTT,CASTLWPGVVEAFF
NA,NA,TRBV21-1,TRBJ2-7,TGTGCCAGCAGCAAAGTCCCAGCGGGATTCTACGAGCAGTACTTC,CASSKVPAGFYEQYF
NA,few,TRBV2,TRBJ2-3,TGTGCCAGCCGTTTAACAGATACGCAGTATTTT,CASRLTDTQYF
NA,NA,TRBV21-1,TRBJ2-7,TGTGCCAGCAGCAACAGGGCCCACGAGCAGTACTTC,CASSNRAHEQYF
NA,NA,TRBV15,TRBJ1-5,TGTGCCACCAGCAGAGGTCAGAATCAGCCCCAGCATTTT,CATSRGQNQPQHF
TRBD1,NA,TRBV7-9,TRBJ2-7,TGTGCCAGCAGCTATGGACAGGACTACGAGCAGTACTTC,CASSYGQDYEQYF
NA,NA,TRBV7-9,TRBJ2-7,TGTGCCAGCAGCTCATCCTCACTAGCTTCCTACGAGCAGTACTTC,CASSSSSLASYEQYF
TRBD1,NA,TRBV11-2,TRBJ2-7,TGTGCCAGCAGCTTTGAACAGGGGGCCTACGAGCAGTACTTC,CASSFEQGAYEQYF
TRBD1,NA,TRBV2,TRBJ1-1,TGTGCCAGCAGTGAAGTAAGGGGGCGGAACACTGAAGCTTTCTTT,CASSEVRGRNTEAFF
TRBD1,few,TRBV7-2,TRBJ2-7,TGTGCCAGCAGCCCAGGGACAGGGGGCGTCTACGAGCAGTACTTC,CASSPGTGGVYEQYF